The source of this TCR beta chain is a study of chemoradiotherapy in HPV16-positive cancers. Sequencing was performed with immunoSEQ multiplex PCR; in TCRdb, only in-frame clones are kept and a portion is missing. The top ten clones hold over 1.5% of a sample with 6,000 to 6,500 clones, about nine tenths of them seen once. V dropped 11 bases and J dropped 4; count of bases not matched to a gene: 7. Germline assignment: CDR1 SNHLY and CDR2 FYNNEI. This CDR3 spans 13 amino acids. Study-level points and caveats: Only a couple of HPV16-positive patients supplied the functional HPV-specificity definition. Candidate HPV-specific clones and E7-related TCR motifs grew in tumor during treatment.

Details on this clone: The antigen is unknown.

The chain is built from TRBV2 and TRBJ2-3; 9 bases agree with TRBD1. The source material was blood, sampled from a patient who underwent chemoradiotherapy. This TCR was recovered from a human donor with HPV-associated anogenital cancer. The chain's CDR3 is CAEGGTGPDTQYF. Written as DNA, the CDR3 is TGTGCCGAGGGCGGGACAGGGCCAGATACGCAGTATTTT.